These 28 T cell receptor beta chains share one sample of origin, sequenced in a study of T cells in Graves' hyperthyroidism and ophthalmopathy. Amplified TCR beta CDR3 regions came from RNA transcripts. A set of HTBI primers served as the primers for a first-round RT-PCR of the TCR CDR3. TCRdb re-called the multiplex PCR reads with MiXCR, one entry per CDR3 protein. The repertoire includes about 410,000 distinct CDR3 sequences, roughly 15% of them detected once, and approximately 13% sits in the top ten. Sequencing used blood. All receptors come from a man between 18 and 35 years old with Graves' ophthalmopathy.

This clonotype was counted at least ten times. The chain combines TRBV20-1 with TRBJ1-5, with 7 bases matching TRBD1. With 1 base clipped from V and 1 base from J, the junction kept 7 bases outside the gene matches. This CDR3 is built from 16 residues. The germline V gene has CDR1 DFQATT and CDR2 SNEGSKA (reference sequence). CDR3 in DNA: TGCAGTGCTAGAGTCAGGGGGTCTTCGAGCAATCAGCCCCAGCATTTT. Translating gives CSARVRGSSSNQPQHF.

As regards this clonotype: A much larger clone differs by one base, so this may be a read error. In this CDR3 the conserved last residue, phenylalanine or tryptophan, is missing, so a read error is likely. The chain combines TRBV5-5 with TRBJ1-1, with D hard to call. Germline CDR1 reads SGHKS; CDR2 reads YYEKEE (reference sequence). The CDR3 extends over 13 amino acids. V lost 7 bases to trimming and J lost 1 base, with 11 bases between them. CDR3 in amino acids: CASALEGNTEAFL. The CDR3 DNA follows: TGTGCCAGCGCGTTGGAGGGGAACACTGAAGCTTTCCTT.

V is TRBV7-2 and J is TRBJ1-3; 9 bases are a match to TRBD1. CDR1 SGHTA and CDR2 FQGNSA come from the germline V gene. Trimming removed 7 bases from V and 0 bases from J; junction bases left unmatched: 7. The CDR3 is 16 residues long. DNA of the CDR3: TGTGCCAGCACCCCCGGACAGGGGATCTCTGGAAACACCATATATTTT. Translation gives CASTPGQGISGNTIYF. Variable domain in full (rest from reference TRBV7-2 and TRBJ1-3): GAGVSQSPSNKVTEKGKDVELRCDPISGHTALYWYRQSLGQGLEFLIYFQGNSAPDKSGLPSDRFSAERTGGSVSTLTIQRTQQEDSAVYLCASTPGQGISGNTIYFGEGSWLTVV.

This clonotype was counted many times. The genes are TRBV5-6 and TRBJ1-1, with a weak D call TRBD1 (5 bases). The germline V gene encodes CDR1 SGHDT and CDR2 YYEEEE. The CDR3 extends over 14 amino acids. The V gene lost 0 bases and the J gene lost 3 bases, with 9 bases spanning the gap. The CDR3 nucleotides are TGTGCCAGCAGCTTGGGAGGGGCAGACACTGAAGCTTTCTTT. This codes for CASSLGGADTEAFF.

The chain is built from TRBV29-1 and TRBJ2-4, with D perhaps given as TRBD1 or TRBD2 (7 bases each). The V gene's germline CDR1 is SQVTM and CDR2 ANQGSEA. The V gene lost 4 bases and the J gene lost 6 bases, with 13 bases spanning the gap. There are 13 residues in the CDR3. CDR3 in DNA: TGCAGCGTTGTGAGGGAGGGGGCAAACATTCAGTACTTC. It translates to CSVVREGANIQYF.

J is TRBJ1-3 and V is TRBV9; D gene unclear. Germline V lookup: CDR1 SGDLS, CDR2 YYNGEE. Trimming removed 2 bases from V and 2 bases from J, with 8 bases in between. The CDR3 extends over 14 amino acids. CDR3: CASSVGLAGNTIYF. The CDR3, as DNA: TGTGCCAGCAGCGTTGGTCTGGCTGGAAACACCATATATTTT.

This clonotype was recorded a few times. J is TRBJ1-2 and V is TRBV19, with D possibly matching TRBD1 (5 bases). V dropped 4 bases and J dropped 4 bases, with 13 bases sitting between them. CDR3 length equals 14 residues. Per the germline V gene, CDR1 is LNHDA and CDR2 is SQIVND (reference sequence). The CDR3 DNA reads TGTGCCAGTAGTACCTCTACAGGATCCTATGGCTACACCTTC. It translates to CASSTSTGSYGYTF.

This clonotype came up a few times. V and J are TRBV27 and TRBJ2-1, with a weak D call TRBD2 (6 bases). V lost 5 bases and J lost 3, with 14 bases in between. The germline gives CDR1 MNHEY, CDR2 SMNVEV (reference sequence). The CDR3 length is 15 residues. CDR3 bases: TGTGCCAGCAGTCCCCCTAGCGCCCGCTACAATGAGCAGTTCTTC. This translates into CASSPPSARYNEQFF.

This clonotype was counted ten times or more. The chain employs TRBV6-1 and TRBJ2-1, with D perhaps TRBD1 or TRBD2 (5 bases each). Trimming removed 5 bases from V and 1 base from J, with 15 bases in between. This CDR3 has 16 residues. Per germline, CDR1 MNHNS and CDR2 SASEGT. The chain's CDR3 is CASSLGPSGSYNEQFF. The CDR3, as DNA: TGTGCCAGCAGTCTGGGACCCTCAGGGTCCTACAATGAGCAGTTCTTC.

Ten or more counts support this clonotype. The J gene is TRBJ1-5, the V gene TRBV20-1, with no clear D. The CDR3 covers 14 residues. Germline CDR1 reads DFQATT; CDR2 reads SNEGSKA (reference sequence). Between the trimmed V and J ends, which lost 1 base and 3 bases, there was a span of 10 bases. CDR3 residues: CSARVYRFNQPQHF. CDR3 in DNA: TGCAGTGCTAGAGTGTACAGATTCAATCAGCCCCAGCATTTT.

The rearrangement links TRBV18 to TRBJ2-7, with 8 bases matching TRBD1. V shed 3 bases and J 1 base; nucleotides not matched to a gene: 2. The germline CDR1 and CDR2 sequences are KGHSH and LQKENI. The CDR3 contains 14 residues. The CDR3 reads CASSPTGDSYEQYF. CDR3 nucleotides: TGTGCCAGCTCACCGACAGGGGATTCCTACGAGCAGTACTTC.

In its sample, this clonotype was seen many times. The rearrangement joins TRBV5-1 to TRBJ2-3; TRBD2 aligns across 9 bases. This CDR3 has 17 residues. The ends lost 0 bases at V and 4 bases at J; junction bases unmatched: 9. Germline V gene lookup returns CDR1 SGHRS and CDR2 YFSETQ. The CDR3: CASSLVRGGARADTQYF. As DNA, the CDR3 is TGCGCCAGCAGCTTGGTTCGCGGGGGGGCCCGCGCAGATACGCAGTATTTT. The full variable domain, rest sourced from reference TRBV5-1 and TRBJ2-3, is KAGVTQTPRYLIKTRGQQVTLSCSPISGHRSVSWYQQTPGQGLQFLFEYFSETQRNKGNFPGRFSGRQFSNSRSEMNVSTLELGDSALYLCASSLVRGGARADTQYFGPGTRLTVL.

This clonotype was recorded at least ten times. V usage is TRBV13 and J usage is TRBJ2-1, with D maybe TRBD2 (5 bases). The V end lost 5 bases, the J end lost 10 bases, and 12 bases lay between the germline ends. The CDR3 loop spans 12 amino acids. Germline V gene lookup returns CDR1 PRHDT and CDR2 FYEKMQ (reference sequence). CDR3: CASSPRTREQFF. In nucleotides, the CDR3 is TGTGCCAGCAGCCCCCGTACTAGAGAGCAGTTCTTC.

This clonotype was recorded at least ten times. This sequence joins TRBV7-6 and TRBJ2-1; D remains unclear. Trimming left V 4 bases short and J 10 bases short, with 8 bases between. Germline loops: CDR1 SGHVS, CDR2 FNYEAQ. CDR3 length: 11 amino acids. In DNA, the CDR3 is TGTGCCAGCAGCTCCAGCCAAGAGCAGTTCTTC. Translation: CASSSSQEQFF.

Many counts were recorded for this clonotype. The rearrangement joins TRBV20-1 to TRBJ2-1; 8 nucleotides match TRBD2. V lost 1 base, J lost 8 bases, and 10 bases stayed unmatched. The CDR3 covers 15 residues. The germline CDR1 and CDR2 sequences are DFQATT and SNEGSKA (reference sequence). The CDR3 DNA reads as TGCAGTGCTAGAGGGAGCGGGAGAGGTTTAGATGAGCAGTTCTTC. It is translated as CSARGSGRGLDEQFF.

This clonotype was seen ten or more times. The chain employs TRBV11-2 and TRBJ2-3; 7 nucleotides agree with TRBD1. With V trimmed by 0 bases and J by 1 base, 4 bases remained unmatched. The V gene's germline CDR1 is SGHAT and CDR2 FQNNGV. The CDR3 is made up of 16 amino acids. The CDR3 here is CASSLDRQGGTDTQYF. In nucleotides, the CDR3 is TGTGCCAGCAGCTTAGACCGCCAGGGGGGCACAGATACGCAGTATTTT.

This clonotype was observed at least ten times. The chain carries TRBV7-9 and TRBJ2-2, with D hard to call. Germline V gives CDR1 SEHNR, CDR2 FQNEAQ (reference sequence). The CDR3 has 10 amino acids. V was clipped by 9 bases and J by 7 bases, with 6 bases between them. Here the CDR3 reads CASRVGELFF. The CDR3 DNA reads as TGTGCCAGTCGGGTCGGGGAGCTGTTTTTT.

This clonotype was detected many times. This sequence joins TRBV29-1 and TRBJ2-7, with TRBD1 matching over 10 bases. Germline V gives CDR1 SQVTM, CDR2 ANQGSEA. Germline trimming cut 5 bases from V and 6 bases from J; bases unmatched to any gene: 10. This CDR3 region has 14 residues. The CDR3 loop is CSVSQGTGVAEQYF. DNA of the CDR3: TGCAGCGTTTCCCAGGGGACAGGGGTAGCCGAGCAGTACTTC.

The chain links TRBV18 to TRBJ2-5; D is undetermined. Germline CDR1 KGHSH, CDR2 LQKENI. The CDR3 is 16 residues long. Trimming took off 0 bases at V and 3 bases at J, with 14 bases between the two ends. The CDR3 loop reads CASSPPNTYSEETQYF. CDR3 DNA: TGTGCCAGCTCACCACCCAATACCTACTCCGAAGAGACCCAGTACTTC.

This clonotype was seen ten or more times. The J gene is TRBJ2-1, the V gene TRBV4-1, with D hard to call. Trimming pared 0 bases from V and 10 bases from J, leaving 13 bases between. CDR3 length: 14 residues. The V gene's germline CDR1 is MGHRA and CDR2 YSYEKL. In nucleotides, the CDR3 is TGCGCCAGCAGCCAAGAACGTTCGCTCGACGAGCAGTTCTTC. It codes for CASSQERSLDEQFF.

This clonotype was observed at least ten times. V usage is TRBV7-9 and J usage is TRBJ2-5, with 7 bases aligning to TRBD1. Germline trimming cut 4 bases from V and 1 base from J; bases unmatched to any gene: 6. Germline CDR1 SEHNR, CDR2 FQNEAQ (reference sequence). CDR3 length: 15 amino acids. CDR3 in DNA: TGTGCCAGCAGCTCCGGGACAGAGGTCCAAGAGACCCAGTACTTC. This translates into CASSSGTEVQETQYF. The full variable domain, with the rest looked up from reference TRBV7-9 and TRBJ2-5, is DTGVSQNPRHKITKRGQNVTFRCDPISEHNRLYWYRQTLGQGPEFLTYFQNEAQLEKSRLLSDRFSAERPKGSFSTLEIQRTEQGDSAMYLCASSSGTEVQETQYFGPGTRLLVL.

In this sample, this clonotype turned up once. At one of its ends the junction is not consistent with the germline gene, which may arise from a read error. The chain couples TRBV6-5 to TRBJ2-7; D is perhaps TRBD1 (5 bases). The CDR3 loop spans 13 amino acids. Germline loops: CDR1 MNHEY, CDR2 SVGAGI. CDR3 sequence: CASSYGAYYEQHF. CDR3 DNA sequence: TGTGCCAGCAGTTACGGGGCTTACTACGAGCAGCACTTC.

This clonotype showed up many times. The chain couples TRBV29-1 to TRBJ1-1; D is uncertain. Trimming removed 6 bases at V and 2 bases at J, with 13 bases between. The CDR3 is made up of 13 amino acids. Germline CDR1 reads SQVTM; CDR2 reads ANQGSEA. The CDR3 coding sequence is TGCAGCGTGAGCGCTTCAGGTAACACTGAAGCTTTCTTT. Translating gives CSVSASGNTEAFF. Full variable domain (missing parts from reference TRBV29-1 and TRBJ1-1): SAVISQKPSRDICQRGTSLTIQCQVDSQVTMMFWYRQQPGQSLTLIATANQGSEATYESGFVIDKFPISRPNLTFSTLTVSNMSPEDSSIYLCSVSASGNTEAFFGQGTRLTVV.

This clonotype has ten or more counts. V usage is TRBV12-3 or TRBV12-4 and J usage is TRBJ1-2, with 9 bases matching TRBD1. V gave up 5 bases and J gave up 8 bases; unmatched junction bases: 15. This CDR3 has 16 residues. DNA of the CDR3: TGTGCCAGCAGTCCAACTACAGGGGGCGCAGAGAACGGCTACACCTTC. This translates into CASSPTTGGAENGYTF.

This clonotype was seen many times. The J gene is TRBJ1-2, the V gene TRBV3-1; D not resolved. This CDR3 has 14 residues. V lost 4 bases to trimming and J lost 5 bases, with 14 bases between them. Germline V lookup: CDR1 LGHDT, CDR2 YNNKEL (reference sequence). This chain's CDR3 is CASSLSGLFYGYTF. CDR3 nucleotides: TGTGCCAGCAGCCTCTCGGGTTTATTTTATGGCTACACCTTC.

This clonotype has only a few counts. This chain uses TRBV6-2 or TRBV6-3 with TRBJ2-2; tentatively, D is TRBD1 (6 bases). CDR1 is MNHEY, CDR2 SVGEGT, per germline. This CDR3 spans 15 amino acids. V gave up 4 bases and J gave up 2 bases, with 11 bases separating them. In DNA form, the CDR3 reads TGTGCCAGCAGTTGGGGGCCCGATAACACCGGGGAGCTGTTTTTT. It specifies CASSWGPDNTGELFF.

This clonotype occurred a few times. The chain employs TRBV20-1 and TRBJ2-2, with a tentative D call TRBD2 (6 bases). CDR1 DFQATT and CDR2 SNEGSKA come from the germline V gene (reference sequence). Trimming pared 6 bases from V and 2 bases from J, leaving 19 bases between. This CDR3 contains 16 residues. This CDR3 reads CSAKRPGLSNTGELFF. The CDR3 DNA follows: TGCAGTGCAAAACGCCCGGGACTCTCAAACACCGGGGAGCTGTTTTTT.

This clonotype occurred many times. The rearrangement joins TRBV2 to TRBJ2-5; no clear D. In germline, CDR1 is SNHLY, CDR2 FYNNEI. The length of the CDR3 is 12 residues. V shed 4 bases and J shed 4 bases, with 7 bases lying between them. The CDR3 DNA is TGTGCCAGCAGTGCGACCAGAGAGACCCAGTACTTC. As protein: CASSATRETQYF. Variable domain in full (rest from reference TRBV2 and TRBJ2-5): EPEVTQTPSHQVTQMGQEVILRCVPISNHLYFYWYRQILGQKVEFLVSFYNNEISEKSEIFDDQFSVERPDGSNFTLKIRSTKLEDSAMYFCASSATRETQYFGPGTRLLVL.